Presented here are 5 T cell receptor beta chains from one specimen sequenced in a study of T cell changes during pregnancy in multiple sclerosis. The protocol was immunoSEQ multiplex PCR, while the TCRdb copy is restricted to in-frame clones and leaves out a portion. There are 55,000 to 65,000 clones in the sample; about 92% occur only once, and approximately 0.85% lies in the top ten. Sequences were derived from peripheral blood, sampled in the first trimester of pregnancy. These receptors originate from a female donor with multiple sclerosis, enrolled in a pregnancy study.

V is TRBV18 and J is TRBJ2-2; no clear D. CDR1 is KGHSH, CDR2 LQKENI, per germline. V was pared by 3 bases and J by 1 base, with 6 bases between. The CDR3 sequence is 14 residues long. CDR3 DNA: TGTGCCAGCTCACCGGGCAGGAACACCGGGGAGCTGTTTTTT. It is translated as CASSPGRNTGELFF.

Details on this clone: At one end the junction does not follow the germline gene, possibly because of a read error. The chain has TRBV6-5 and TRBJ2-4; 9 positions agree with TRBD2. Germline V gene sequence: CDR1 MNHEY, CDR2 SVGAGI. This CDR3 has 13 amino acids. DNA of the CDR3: TGTGCCAGCAGCCCTAGAGCGGGGGGTCCTCGTGTCTTC. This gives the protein CASSPRAGGPRVF.

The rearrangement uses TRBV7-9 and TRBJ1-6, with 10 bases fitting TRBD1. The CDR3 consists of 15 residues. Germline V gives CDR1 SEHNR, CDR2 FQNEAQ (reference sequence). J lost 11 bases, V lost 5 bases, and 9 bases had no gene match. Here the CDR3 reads CASSPRGQGRTPLHF. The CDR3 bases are TGTGCCAGCAGCCCAAGGGGACAGGGGAGGACACCCCTCCACTTT.

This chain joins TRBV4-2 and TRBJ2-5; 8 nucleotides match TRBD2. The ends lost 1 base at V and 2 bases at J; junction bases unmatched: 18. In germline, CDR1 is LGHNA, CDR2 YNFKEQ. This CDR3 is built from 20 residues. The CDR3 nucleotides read TGTGCCAGCAGCCAAGTCGGGTCTAGCGGGTTCAGGAACTTACAAGAGACCCAGTACTTC. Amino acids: CASSQVGSSGFRNLQETQYF.

CDR3 sequence (DNA): TGCGCCAGCAGCCAGCCGGGACAGGGGAGCGAAAAACTGTTTTTT. This codes for CASSQPGQGSEKLFF. The chain carries TRBV4-3 and TRBJ1-4; TRBD1 agrees at 10 bases. This CDR3 has 15 residues. Germline assignment: CDR1 LGHNA and CDR2 YSLEER. With V trimmed by 3 bases and J by 8 bases, 6 bases remained unmatched.